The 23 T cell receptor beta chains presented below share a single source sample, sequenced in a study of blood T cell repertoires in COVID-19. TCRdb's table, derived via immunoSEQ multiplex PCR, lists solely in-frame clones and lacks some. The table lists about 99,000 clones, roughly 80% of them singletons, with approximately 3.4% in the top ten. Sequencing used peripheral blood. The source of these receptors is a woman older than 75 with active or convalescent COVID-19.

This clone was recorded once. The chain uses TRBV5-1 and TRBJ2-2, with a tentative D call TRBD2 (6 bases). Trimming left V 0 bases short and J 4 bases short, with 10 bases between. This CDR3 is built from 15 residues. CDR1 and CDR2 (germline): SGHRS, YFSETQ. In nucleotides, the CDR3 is TGCGCCAGCAGCTTGGGGAGGGTTGGCACCGGGGAGCTGTTTTTT. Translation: CASSLGRVGTGELFF.

The CDR3 region has the DNA TGCAGCGTTGTCCCCCTTGAAGCTTTCTTT. It codes for CSVVPLEAFF. This rearrangement joins TRBV29-1 to TRBJ1-1; D gene unclear. Germline assignment: CDR1 SQVTM and CDR2 ANQGSEA. The CDR3 is 10 amino acids. The ends were cut back, 4 bases at V and 7 bases at J, with 7 bases in the middle.

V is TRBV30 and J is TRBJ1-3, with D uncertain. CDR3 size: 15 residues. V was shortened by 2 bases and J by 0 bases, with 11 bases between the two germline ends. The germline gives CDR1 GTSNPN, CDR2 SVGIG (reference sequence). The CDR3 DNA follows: TGTGCCTGGAGTCCAGGTGGTAGCTCTGGAAACACCATATATTTT. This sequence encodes CAWSPGGSSGNTIYF. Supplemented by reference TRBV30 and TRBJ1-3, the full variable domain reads SQTIHQWPATLVQPVGSPLSLECTVEGTSNPNLYWYRQAAGRGLQLLFYSVGIGQISSEVPQNLSASRPQDRQFILSSKKLLLSDSGFYLCAWSPGGSSGNTIYFGEGSWLTVV.

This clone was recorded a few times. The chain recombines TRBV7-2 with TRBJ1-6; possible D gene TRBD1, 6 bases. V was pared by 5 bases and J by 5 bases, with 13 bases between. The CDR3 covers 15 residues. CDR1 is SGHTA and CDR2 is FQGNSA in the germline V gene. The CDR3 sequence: CASSQAGTNNSPLHF. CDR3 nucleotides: TGTGCCAGCAGCCAAGCCGGGACAAATAATTCACCCCTCCACTTT.

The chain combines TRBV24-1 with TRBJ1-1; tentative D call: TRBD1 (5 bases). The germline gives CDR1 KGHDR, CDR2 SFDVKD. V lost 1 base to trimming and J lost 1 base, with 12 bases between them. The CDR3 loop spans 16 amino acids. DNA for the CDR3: TGTGCCACCAGTGATTTTTGGGGCCATAGGAACACTGAAGCTTTCTTT. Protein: CATSDFWGHRNTEAFF.

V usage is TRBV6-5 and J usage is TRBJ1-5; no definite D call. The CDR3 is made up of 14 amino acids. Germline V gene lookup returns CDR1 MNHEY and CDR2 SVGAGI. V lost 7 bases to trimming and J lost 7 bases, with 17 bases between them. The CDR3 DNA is TGTGCCAGCACCCGGAATAGCGTCGACCAGCCCCAGCATTTT. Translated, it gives CASTRNSVDQPQHF.

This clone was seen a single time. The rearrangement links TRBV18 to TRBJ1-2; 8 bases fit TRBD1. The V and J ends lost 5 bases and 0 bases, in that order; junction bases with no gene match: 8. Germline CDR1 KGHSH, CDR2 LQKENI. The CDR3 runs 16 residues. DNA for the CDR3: TGTGCCAGCTCAGCCACGCCGGACAGGGCTAACTATGGCTACACCTTC. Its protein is CASSATPDRANYGYTF.

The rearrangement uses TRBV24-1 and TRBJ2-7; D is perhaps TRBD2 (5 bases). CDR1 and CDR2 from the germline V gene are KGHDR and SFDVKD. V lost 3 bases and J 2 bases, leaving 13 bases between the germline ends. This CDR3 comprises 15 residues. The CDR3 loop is CATSDGLATTYEQYF. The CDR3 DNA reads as TGTGCCACCAGTGATGGGTTAGCGACTACCTACGAGCAGTACTTC.

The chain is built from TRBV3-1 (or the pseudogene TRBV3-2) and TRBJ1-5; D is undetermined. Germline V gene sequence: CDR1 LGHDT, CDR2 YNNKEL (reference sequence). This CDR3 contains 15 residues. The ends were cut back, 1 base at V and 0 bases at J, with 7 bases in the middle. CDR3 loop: CASSQGSSSNQPQHF. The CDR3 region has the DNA TGTGCCAGCAGCCAAGGTAGCAGTAGCAATCAGCCCCAGCATTTT.

As DNA, the CDR3 is TGCAGCGTTGGAACAGTGTACCAAGAGACCCAGTACTTC. Protein sequence: CSVGTVYQETQYF. The rearrangement joins TRBV29-1 to TRBJ2-5; the D is unclear. Between the trimmed V and J ends, which lost 4 bases and 0 bases, there was a span of 9 bases. CDR1 is SQVTM, CDR2 ANQGSEA, per germline. The CDR3 spans 13 residues. The whole variable domain, filled in from reference TRBV29-1 and TRBJ2-5, reads SAVISQKPSRDICQRGTSLTIQCQVDSQVTMMFWYRQQPGQSLTLIATANQGSEATYESGFVIDKFPISRPNLTFSTLTVSNMSPEDSSIYLCSVGTVYQETQYFGPGTRLLVL.

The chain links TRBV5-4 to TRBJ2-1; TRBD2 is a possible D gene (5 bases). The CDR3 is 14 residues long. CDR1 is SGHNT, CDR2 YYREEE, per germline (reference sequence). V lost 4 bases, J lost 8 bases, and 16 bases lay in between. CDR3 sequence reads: CASSGGGSGDEQFF. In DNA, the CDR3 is TGTGCCAGCAGCGGCGGAGGTTCTGGGGATGAGCAGTTCTTC.

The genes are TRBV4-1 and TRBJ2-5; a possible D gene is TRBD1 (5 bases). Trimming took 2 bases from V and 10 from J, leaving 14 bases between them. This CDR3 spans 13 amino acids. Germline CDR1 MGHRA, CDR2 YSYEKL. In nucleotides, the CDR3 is TGCGCCAGCAGCCAATTCTCAGGGTGGGACCAGTACTTC. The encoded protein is CASSQFSGWDQYF.

CDR3 DNA: TGTGCCAGCAGTTTATTCGGGGGTTGGGGCTACACCTTC. Protein sequence: CASSLFGGWGYTF. The V and J genes are TRBV27 and TRBJ1-2; D is perhaps TRBD1 (5 bases). Germline CDR1 reads MNHEY; CDR2 reads SMNVEV (reference sequence). Trimming took 1 base from V and 8 from J, leaving 11 bases between them. The CDR3 loop spans 13 amino acids.

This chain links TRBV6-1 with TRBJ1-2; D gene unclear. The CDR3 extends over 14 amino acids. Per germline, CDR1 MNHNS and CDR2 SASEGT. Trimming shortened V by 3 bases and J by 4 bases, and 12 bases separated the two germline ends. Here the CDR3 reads CASSEAQVLYGYTF. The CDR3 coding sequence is TGTGCCAGCAGTGAGGCCCAAGTCCTCTATGGCTACACCTTC.

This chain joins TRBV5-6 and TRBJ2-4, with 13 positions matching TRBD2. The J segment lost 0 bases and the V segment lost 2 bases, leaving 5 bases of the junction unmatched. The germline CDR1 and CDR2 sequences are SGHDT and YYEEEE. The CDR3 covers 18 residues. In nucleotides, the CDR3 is TGTGCCAGCAGCTTACTAGCGGGGGGGCCCCCAGCCAAAAACATTCAGTACTTC. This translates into CASSLLAGGPPAKNIQYF.

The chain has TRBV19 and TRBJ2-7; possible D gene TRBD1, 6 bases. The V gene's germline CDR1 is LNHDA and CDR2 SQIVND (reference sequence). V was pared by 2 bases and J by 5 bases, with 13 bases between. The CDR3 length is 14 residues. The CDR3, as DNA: TGTGCCAGTAGTATAAGCCTACAGGGTAACGAGCAGTACTTC. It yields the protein CASSISLQGNEQYF.

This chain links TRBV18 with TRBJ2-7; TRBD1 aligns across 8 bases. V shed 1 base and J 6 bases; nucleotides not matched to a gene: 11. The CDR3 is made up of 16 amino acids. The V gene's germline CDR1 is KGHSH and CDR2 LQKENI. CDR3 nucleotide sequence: TGTGCCAGCTCACCACTGATCGTGACAGGGGTCTCCGAGCAGTACTTC. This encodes CASSPLIVTGVSEQYF.

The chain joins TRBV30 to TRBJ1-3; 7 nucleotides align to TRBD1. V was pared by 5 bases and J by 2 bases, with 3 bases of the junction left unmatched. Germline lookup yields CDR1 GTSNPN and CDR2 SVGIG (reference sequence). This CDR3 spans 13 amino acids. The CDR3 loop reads CAWQGEPGNTIYF. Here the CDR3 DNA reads TGTGCCTGGCAGGGGGAGCCTGGAAACACCATATATTTT. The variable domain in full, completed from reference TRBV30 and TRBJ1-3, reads SQTIHQWPATLVQPVGSPLSLECTVEGTSNPNLYWYRQAAGRGLQLLFYSVGIGQISSEVPQNLSASRPQDRQFILSSKKLLLSDSGFYLCAWQGEPGNTIYFGEGSWLTVV.

As DNA, the CDR3 is TGTGCCAGCAGTCCACAAAGACAGGCTAAGATTGGCTATGGCTACACCTTC. Amino acids: CASSPQRQAKIGYGYTF. The chain employs TRBV6-6 and TRBJ1-2, with D possibly being TRBD1 (6 bases). The CDR3 spans 17 residues. In germline, CDR1 is MNHNY, CDR2 SVGAGI (reference sequence). Between the trimmed V and J ends, which lost 5 bases and 4 bases, there was a span of 23 bases.

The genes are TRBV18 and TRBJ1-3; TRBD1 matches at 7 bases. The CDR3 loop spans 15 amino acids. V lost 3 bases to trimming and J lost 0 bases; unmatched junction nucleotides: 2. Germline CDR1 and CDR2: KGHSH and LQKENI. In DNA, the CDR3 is TGTGCCAGCTCACCGGACAGGAGCTCTGGAAACACCATATATTTT. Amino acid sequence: CASSPDRSSGNTIYF.

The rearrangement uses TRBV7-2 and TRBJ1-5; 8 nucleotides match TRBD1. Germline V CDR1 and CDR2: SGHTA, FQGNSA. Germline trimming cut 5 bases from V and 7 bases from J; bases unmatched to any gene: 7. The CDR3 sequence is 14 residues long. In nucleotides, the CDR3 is TGTGCCAGCAGCGGGTCGACAGGGGAACAGCCCCAGCATTTT. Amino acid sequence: CASSGSTGEQPQHF.

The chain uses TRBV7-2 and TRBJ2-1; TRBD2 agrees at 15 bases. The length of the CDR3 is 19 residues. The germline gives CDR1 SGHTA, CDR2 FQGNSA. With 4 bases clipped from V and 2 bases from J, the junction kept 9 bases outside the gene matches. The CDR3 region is CASSWVGLAGGWTYNEQFF. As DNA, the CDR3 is TGTGCCAGCAGCTGGGTCGGACTAGCGGGAGGGTGGACCTACAATGAGCAGTTCTTC.

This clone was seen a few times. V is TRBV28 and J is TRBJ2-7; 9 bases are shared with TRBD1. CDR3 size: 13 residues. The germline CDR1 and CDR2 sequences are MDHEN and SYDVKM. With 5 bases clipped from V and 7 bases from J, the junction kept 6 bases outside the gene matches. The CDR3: CASSPDRGWEQYF. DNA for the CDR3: TGTGCCAGCAGTCCCGACAGGGGGTGGGAGCAGTACTTC. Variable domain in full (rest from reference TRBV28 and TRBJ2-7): DVKVTQSSRYLVKRTGEKVFLECVQDMDHENMFWYRQDPGLGLRLIYFSYDVKMKEKGDIPEGYSVSREKKERFSLILESASTNQTSMYLCASSPDRGWEQYFGPGTRLTVT.